This T cell receptor beta chain appears in the sequencing data of a study of neoadjuvant anti-PD-1 for oral cavity cancer. Sequencing used immunoSEQ multiplex PCR; TCRdb keeps in-frame clones, though not all of them. The data show some 15,000 clones, around 76% seen once. Time point: after neoadjuvant nivolumab, at surgical resection. The sequences come from PBMCs, collected after nivolumab (anti-PD-1) treatment. The TCR originated in a person between 40 and 85 years old with oral cavity squamous cell carcinoma.

CDR3 bases: TGTGCCTGGAGTCCGGGACTAGGGGGAACAGATACGCAGTATTTT. This codes for CAWSPGLGGTDTQYF. The chain recombines TRBV30 with TRBJ2-3; TRBD2 matches 8 bases. This CDR3 has 15 amino acids. Germline CDR1 is GTSNPN and CDR2 is SVGIG (reference sequence). The trim removed 2 bases at V and 3 bases at J, leaving 7 bases unmatched.